This T cell receptor beta chain was captured by sequencing in a study of shared clonotypes between healthy human individuals. Profiling relied on immunoSEQ multiplex PCR, and the TCRdb table lists in-frame clones only, not all of them. The data hold 2 million to 2.5 million clones, with over 90% observed a single time. Study donors comprised healthy, HIV-negative adults devoid of recent acute infection or vaccination. Every donor was a Caucasian adult from Nashville, Tennessee. The CD4+ fraction was divided into a CD45RA+ naive subset and a CD45RA-negative memory subset. The trim removed 4 bases at V and 4 bases at J, leaving 6 bases unmatched. The CDR3 loop spans 14 amino acids. The V gene's germline CDR1 is SNHLY and CDR2 FYNNEI.

Sequencing input: naive CD4+ T cells from PBMCs. Subset noted: CD45RA+ positively selected. The chain links TRBV2 to TRBJ1-1; 7 nucleotides match TRBD1. The clonotype was recovered from a man aged 18 to 29 in good health. Some clones in this sample may be carry-over from other donors' samples. CDR3 DNA sequence: TGTGCCAGCAGTGTTTCACAGGGGAGCACTGAAGCTTTCTTT. Encoded protein: CASSVSQGSTEAFF.